The T cell receptor (beta chain) described here comes from a study of cytomegalovirus exposure and HLA in healthy donors. About this clone: The antigen is unknown.

Vbeta (60) and Jbeta (13) primers were used in the PCR. TCRdb keeps only in-frame clones here, not all; method: immunoSEQ multiplex PCR. The table lists approximately 180,000 clones, 60% to 85% of them singletons, with about 1.1% in the top ten. Study results and limitations: In an earlier analysis, most TCR beta V segments were productive about 87% or about 30% of the time.

This CDR3 is built from 14 residues. The J gene is TRBJ1-2, the V gene TRBV21-1; the table assigns TRBD1, which was not confirmed against the DNA. TRBV21-1 is flagged as a pseudogene. Specimen: PBMCs. The TCR comes from a middle-aged woman in good health and CMV-seronegative. The CDR3 reads CATRRGGPLKGYTF. In nucleotides, the CDR3 is TGTGCCACCAGGAGAGGGGGCCCCCTTAAGGGCTACACCTTC.